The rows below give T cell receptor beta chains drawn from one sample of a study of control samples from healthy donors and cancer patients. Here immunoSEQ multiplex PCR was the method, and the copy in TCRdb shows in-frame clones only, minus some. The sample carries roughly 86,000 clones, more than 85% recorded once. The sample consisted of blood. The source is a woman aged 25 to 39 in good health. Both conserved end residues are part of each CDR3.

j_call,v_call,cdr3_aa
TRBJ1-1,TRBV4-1,CASSPNPGQGVNTEAFF
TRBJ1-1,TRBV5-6,CASSVRGWVNTEAFF
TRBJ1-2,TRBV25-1,CASSEFEGRAANYGYTF
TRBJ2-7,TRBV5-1,CASSPGQGAYEQYF
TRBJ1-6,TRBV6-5,CASSYDHNSPLHF
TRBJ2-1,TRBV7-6,CASSIYRGRSAGEQFF
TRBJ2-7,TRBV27,CASSLSSGGGYEQYF
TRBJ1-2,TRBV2,CASSERTLGEGYGYTF
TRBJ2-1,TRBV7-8,CASSLLPGLAVGNEQFF
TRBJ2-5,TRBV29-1,CSVQDRGLETQYF
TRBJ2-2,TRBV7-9,CASSNTGGASGELFF
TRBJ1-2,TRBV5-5,CASMGDLGGYGYTF
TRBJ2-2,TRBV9,CASSVVGGTGELFF
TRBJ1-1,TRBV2,CASLPGTMNTEAFF
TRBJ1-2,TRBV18,CASSPPSRGVMDGYTF
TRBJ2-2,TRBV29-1,CSVSGGRNTGELFF
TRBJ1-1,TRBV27,CASRNNAWAEAFF
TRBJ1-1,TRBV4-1,CASSPRENTEAFF
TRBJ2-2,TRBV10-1,CASRDRAGELFF
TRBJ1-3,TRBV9,CASSGFSGNTIYF
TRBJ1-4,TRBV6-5,CASNGQGGEKLFF
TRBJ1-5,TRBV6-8,CARYHRDTNQPQHF
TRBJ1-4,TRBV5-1,CASRRTGATNEKLFF
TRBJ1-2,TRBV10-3,CAISGPEGGYGYTF
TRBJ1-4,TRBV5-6,CASSLGYSVEKLFF
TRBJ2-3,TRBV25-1,CASSESGLAGVKDTQYF
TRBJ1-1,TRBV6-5,CASSYSRGGNTEAFF
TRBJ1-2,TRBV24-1,CATSGGQGRGYTF
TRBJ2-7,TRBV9,CASSETAAHYEQYF
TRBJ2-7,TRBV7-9,CASLSSGTTGSSYEQYF
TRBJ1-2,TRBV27,CASSLRGNYGYTF
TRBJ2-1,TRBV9,CASSVRPSGGSSNQYFYNEQFF
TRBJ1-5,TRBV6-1,CASSEGQGGRQPQHF
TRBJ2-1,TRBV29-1,CSVEHPGRSSYNEQFF
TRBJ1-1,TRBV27,CASIAGREAFF
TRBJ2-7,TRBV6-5,CATRDSTSVEQYF
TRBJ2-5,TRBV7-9,CASTEGGPETQYF
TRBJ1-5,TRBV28,CASRTTGGSQPQHF
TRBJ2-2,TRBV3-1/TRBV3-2,CASSLGQRNTGELFF
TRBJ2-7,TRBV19,CASSQQGTEQYF
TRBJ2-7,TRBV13,CASSLTSGVYEQYF
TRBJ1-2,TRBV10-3,CAISELILFPRSTYSYYGYTF
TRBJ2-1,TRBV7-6,CASSEKSGGSYNEQFF
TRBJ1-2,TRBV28,CASSLTFLLDAYGYTF
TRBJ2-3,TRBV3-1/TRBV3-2,CASSQLRGGATDTQYF
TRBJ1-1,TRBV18,CASSPTGTGRDTEAFF
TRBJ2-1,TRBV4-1,CASSQRPGLAALGSYNEQFF
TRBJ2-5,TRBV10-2,CASSESLAGGRETQYF